Included here is one T cell receptor (beta chain) sequence, with context. Germline loops: CDR1 LGHDT, CDR2 YNNKEL (reference sequence). With 2 bases clipped from V and 11 bases from J, the junction kept 7 bases outside the gene matches. The CDR3 is made up of 13 amino acids. These data come from a study of early T cells in non-severe SARS-CoV-2 infection. Unique molecular identifier tags were affixed to discrete cDNA molecules. TCRdb re-called the 5' RACE reads with MiXCR, one entry per CDR3 protein. The top ten clones hold around 6% of a sample with about 29,000 distinct CDR3 sequences, roughly 4.3% of them seen once.

Material for sequencing was whole blood. The J gene is TRBJ2-7, the V gene TRBV3-1, with 9 bases that match TRBD2. The receptor was derived from an adult who was a healthcare worker with PCR-confirmed SARS-CoV-2 infection or an uninfected control (not recorded which). The CDR3 loop is CASSQRVAGAEYF. The CDR3 DNA reads as TGTGCCAGCAGCCAAAGGGTAGCGGGGGCGGAGTACTTC.